Sequencing of this T cell receptor beta chain was carried out in a study of blood T cell repertoires in COVID-19. The CDR3 contains 16 residues. The germline V gene encodes CDR1 LNHDA and CDR2 SQIVND (reference sequence). V lost 5 bases and J lost 0; bases outside the gene matches: 6. This clone was seen more than once but under ten times. Original data processing: By means of reference gene primer amplification, nucleated cell counts were estimated. Clones were sequenced by immunoSEQ multiplex PCR, and TCRdb holds only the in-frame ones, with some missing. The V and J calls and clone size come from that table; D and trimming were worked out from the DNA. The sample shows 110,000 or so clones, roughly 84% of them seen only once.

The clonotype comes from a woman aged 65 to 85 who had recovered from COVID-19. The chain has TRBV19 and TRBJ1-3; TRBD1 agrees at 8 bases. Sequenced: peripheral blood. Here the CDR3 reads CASSFGTGSSGNTIYF. CDR3 nucleotides: TGTGCCAGTAGTTTCGGGACAGGCAGCTCTGGAAACACCATATATTTT.